In its sample, the clone carrying this T cell receptor beta chain was seen many times. This CDR3 spans 15 amino acids. The germline CDR1 and CDR2 sequences are SGHRS and YFSETQ. With 4 bases removed from V and 1 base from J, the gap between germline ends came to 12 bases. TCRdb ran MiXCR on the 5' RACE reads and lists one entry per CDR3 protein. The sample holds 66,000 or so distinct CDR3 sequences, 3.4% seen once. The data belong to a study of neurological immune-mediated disorders. This TCR was recovered from a man aged 35-49 years with multiple sclerosis. Sequenced material: PBMCs. V gene TRBV5-1 combines with J gene TRBJ1-5; maybe TRBD1 (6 bases). DNA of the CDR3: TGCGCCAGCAGCCCTACAGGGAGGAGCAATCAGCCCCAGCATTTT. It encodes CASSPTGRSNQPQHF.